Below, 21 T cell receptor beta chains from the same sample are listed, as sequenced in a study of blood T cell repertoires in COVID-19. Sequencing used immunoSEQ multiplex PCR; TCRdb keeps in-frame clones, though not all of them. Of over 350,000 clones listed, about 89% are singletons. The sequencing input was peripheral blood. The receptor source for this set is a woman younger than 45 with acute or convalescent COVID-19.

CDR3 nucleotide sequence: TGCGCCAGCAGCCAAGATCAATTTGCGGGGGGTGCCACAGATACGCAGTATTTT. Encoded protein: CASSQDQFAGGATDTQYF. The V and J genes are TRBV4-1 and TRBJ2-3; 8 bases fit TRBD2. The CDR3 is 18 amino acids. J was trimmed by 2 bases and V by 0 bases; bases with no gene match: 10. Germline assignment: CDR1 MGHRA and CDR2 YSYEKL.

The chain carries TRBV5-4 and TRBJ2-1; D gene uncertain. V shed 2 bases and J shed 5 bases, with 14 bases lying between them. Germline V gene lookup returns CDR1 SGHNT and CDR2 YYREEE (reference sequence). The CDR3 is 15 residues long. CDR3 sequence: CASSFGPTKDNEQFF. Written as DNA, the CDR3 is TGTGCCAGCAGCTTTGGGCCGACCAAAGACAATGAGCAGTTCTTC. Combining the CDR3 with reference TRBV5-4 and TRBJ2-1 gives the whole variable domain ETGVTQSPTHLIKTRGQQVTLRCSSQSGHNTVSWYQQALGQGPQFIFQYYREEENGRGNFPPRFSGLQFPNYSSELNVNALELDDSALYLCASSFGPTKDNEQFFGPGTRLTVL.

The rearrangement links TRBV7-8 to TRBJ1-3; D not resolved. Trimming pared 1 base from V and 3 bases from J, leaving 7 bases between. The germline CDR1 and CDR2 sequences are SGHVS and FQNEAQ. The CDR3 extends over 14 amino acids. CDR3 nucleotides: TGTGCCAGCAGCTTAGGACTGGGTGGAAACACCATATATTTT. This codes for CASSLGLGGNTIYF.

The chain links TRBV14 to TRBJ2-2, with D unresolved. Germline CDR1 reads SGHDN; CDR2 reads FVKESK. This CDR3 contains 13 residues. Trimming shortened V by 5 bases and J by 3 bases, and 7 bases separated the two germline ends. CDR3 amino acids: CASSAQHTGELFF. CDR3 nucleotide sequence: TGTGCCAGCAGCGCGCAACACACCGGGGAGCTGTTTTTT.

The chain has TRBV27 and TRBJ1-2; TRBD1 is a possible D gene (6 bases). Between the trimmed V and J ends, which lost 7 bases and 4 bases, there was a span of 16 bases. The CDR3 contains 14 residues. Germline V gene sequence: CDR1 MNHEY, CDR2 SMNVEV (reference sequence). CDR3 bases: TGTGCCAGCAAACCAAGGGGGGGCTCCTATGGCTACACCTTC. This sequence encodes CASKPRGGSYGYTF.

The rearrangement links TRBV12-3 or TRBV12-4 to TRBJ1-2; the D gene is possibly TRBD1 (5 bases). V was cut by 2 bases and J by 8 bases, with 12 bases left in between. CDR3 length: 13 amino acids. The CDR3 nucleotides are TGTGCCAGCAGTTTAAGGACAACGGGCGGCTACACCTTC. It translates to CASSLRTTGGYTF.

The V gene is TRBV6-5, the J gene TRBJ2-7; TRBD1 matches at 7 bases. In germline, CDR1 is MNHEY, CDR2 SVGAGI. The ends lost 5 bases at V and 7 bases at J; junction bases unmatched: 11. The CDR3 sequence is 14 residues long. The CDR3 coding sequence is TGTGCCAGCAGTACTGACAGGGTTCTATCGGAGCAGTACTTC. Residues: CASSTDRVLSEQYF.

The rearrangement links TRBV5-6 to TRBJ1-4, with a tentative D call TRBD1 (6 bases). Per the germline V gene, CDR1 is SGHDT and CDR2 is YYEEEE. The CDR3 spans 18 residues. Between the trimmed V and J ends, which lost 4 bases and 4 bases, there was a span of 23 bases. CDR3 in DNA: TGTGCCAGCAGCCCGGGGGGCGGGGTTCCAAGCGGTAATGAAAAACTGTTTTTT. This translates into CASSPGGGVPSGNEKLFF.

The V gene is TRBV19, the J gene TRBJ1-5; D gene ambiguous. The CDR3 is made up of 15 amino acids. V dropped 0 bases and J dropped 4 bases, with 10 bases sitting between them. Germline V lookup: CDR1 LNHDA, CDR2 SQIVND (reference sequence). Here the CDR3 reads CASSIDMESNQPQHF. The CDR3 nucleotides are TGTGCCAGTAGTATAGATATGGAGTCGAATCAGCCCCAGCATTTT.

In regard to this clone: A junction boundary mismatches the germline segment, possibly from a read error. The identical CDR3 is also encoded by other nucleotide sequences in the sample. The V gene is TRBV18, the J gene TRBJ1-2; D remains ambiguous. In germline, CDR1 is KGHSH, CDR2 LQKENI. CDR3 size: 17 residues. The CDR3 region has the DNA TGTGCCAGCTCACCATCTTGGGATTCGCGGGAGTTATCCGGCTACACTTTC. This encodes CASSPSWDSRELSGYTF.

CDR3 in DNA: TGTGCCAGCAGCTTAGGTTTGCCTAGCGGGGCCTACGAGCAGTACTTC. Its protein product is CASSLGLPSGAYEQYF. This rearrangement joins TRBV7-2 to TRBJ2-7; 9 nucleotides match TRBD2. Germline V gives CDR1 SGHTA, CDR2 FQGNSA. CDR3 length: 16 amino acids. V lost 1 base to trimming and J lost 2 bases; unmatched junction nucleotides: 6.

V gene TRBV9 combines with J gene TRBJ2-2; tentatively, D is TRBD2 (6 bases). This CDR3 is built from 14 residues. V shed 3 bases and J shed 4 bases, with 10 bases lying between them. CDR1 and CDR2 from the germline V gene are SGDLS and YYNGEE. The CDR3 reads CASSGSGSTGELFF. The CDR3 nucleotides are TGTGCCAGCAGCGGTAGCGGATCCACCGGGGAGCTGTTTTTT.

Of note for this clone: The same CDR3 also results from other DNA sequences found in this sample. V usage is TRBV3-1 (or the pseudogene TRBV3-2) and J usage is TRBJ1-5; D is unresolved. The CDR3 covers 13 residues. Germline assignment: CDR1 LGHDT and CDR2 YNNKEL (reference sequence). V was clipped by 0 bases and J by 6 bases, with 6 bases between them. CDR3 in amino acids: CASSQDRSQPQHF. DNA for the CDR3: TGTGCCAGCAGCCAAGATCGGTCTCAGCCCCAGCATTTT.

V and J are TRBV5-1 and TRBJ2-7, with TRBD2 matching 10 bases. The CDR3 is 16 amino acids. The V gene's germline CDR1 is SGHRS and CDR2 YFSETQ. The V segment lost 3 bases and the J segment 2 bases; nucleotides outside the gene matches: 8. The CDR3 reads CASSSAGTSAPYEQYF. The DNA of the CDR3 is TGCGCCAGCAGCTCCGCAGGGACTAGCGCACCCTACGAGCAGTACTTC.

J is TRBJ1-2 and V is TRBV13; D remains ambiguous. The germline gives CDR1 PRHDT, CDR2 FYEKMQ (reference sequence). V shed 4 bases and J shed 5 bases, with 17 bases lying between them. The CDR3 has 15 amino acids. In DNA form, the CDR3 reads TGTGCCAGCAGCTCCTCACGGACTCGAGGGTATGGCTACACCTTC. This translates into CASSSSRTRGYGYTF.

This chain joins TRBV7-9 and TRBJ1-1; no reliable D call. The CDR3 has 12 amino acids. V shed 5 bases and J shed 2 bases, with 6 bases lying between them. Germline CDR1 and CDR2: SEHNR and FQNEAQ (reference sequence). CDR3 sequence reads: CASSLSNTEAFF. In DNA form, the CDR3 reads TGTGCCAGCAGCCTGAGCAACACTGAAGCTTTCTTT.

The chain links TRBV5-1 to TRBJ1-5, with 8 positions matching TRBD1. J lost 4 bases, V lost 4 bases, and 7 bases had no gene match. Germline lookup yields CDR1 SGHRS and CDR2 YFSETQ. This CDR3 is built from 15 residues. The CDR3 DNA reads as TGCGCCAGCAGCCCACGGACAGGGATAAATCAGCCCCAGCATTTT. Its translation is CASSPRTGINQPQHF.

The V gene is TRBV7-9, the J gene TRBJ1-2; the D gene is possibly TRBD1 (5 bases). Trimming removed 4 bases at V and 5 bases at J, with 11 bases between. CDR3 size: 13 residues. Looked up from germline, CDR1 is SEHNR and CDR2 is FQNEAQ (reference sequence). The CDR3 region has the DNA TGTGCCAGCAGCTCAGGGTCAGGGTATGGCTACACCTTC. Translating gives CASSSGSGYGYTF.

The gene calls are TRBV3-1 (or the pseudogene TRBV3-2) and TRBJ2-1; possibly TRBD1 for D (6 bases). Germline V gene lookup returns CDR1 LGHDT and CDR2 YNNKEL (reference sequence). The CDR3 loop spans 23 amino acids. Trimming cost V 0 bases and J 4 bases, with 34 bases left between them. DNA of the CDR3: TGTGCCAGCAGCCAAGATGTTAATTGGGGGCAGGGTGGCCAACTGGGCCTTTACAATGAGCAGTTCTTC. Residues: CASSQDVNWGQGGQLGLYNEQFF.

J is TRBJ2-7 and V is TRBV7-9; the D is unclear. Per germline, CDR1 SEHNR and CDR2 FQNEAQ (reference sequence). The ends were cut back, 3 bases at V and 0 bases at J, with 15 bases in the middle. This CDR3 contains 16 residues. The CDR3 reads CASSFSVPRSSYEQYF. For the CDR3, the DNA is TGTGCCAGCAGCTTTTCAGTCCCCCGGAGCTCCTACGAGCAGTACTTC.

The chain uses TRBV20-1 and TRBJ2-3; unclear D gene. Germline assignment: CDR1 DFQATT and CDR2 SNEGSKA (reference sequence). The CDR3 runs to 13 residues. Deletions cut 3 bases from V and 4 bases from J, with 11 bases between. CDR3 DNA sequence: TGCAGTGCTAGTGTTGGTAGATCAGATACGCAGTATTTT. This sequence encodes CSASVGRSDTQYF.